One sample yielded the 22 T cell receptor beta chains listed below, sequenced in a study of T-cell memory formation after mild COVID-19. TCRdb redid the calling of the 5' RACE reads with MiXCR, one entry per CDR3 protein. In the table there are about 110,000 distinct CDR3 sequences, about 17% of which are singletons. The sequenced material came from PBMCs or a T cell subset sorted from them (not recorded which). These receptors originate from an adult woman who had mild COVID-19 (a few samples of this study predate the infection). Cell type and time point are not known.

A few counts support this clonotype. The chain recombines TRBV5-5 with TRBJ2-2; D might be TRBD2 (7 bases). The CDR3 length is 16 residues. Germline V lookup: CDR1 SGHKS, CDR2 YYEKEE (reference sequence). V was shortened by 3 bases and J by 7 bases, with 19 bases between the two germline ends. The CDR3, as DNA: TGTGCCAGCAGCTCGCACGATGCGGGGGCCTTCGGGGAGCTGTTTTTT. This encodes CASSSHDAGAFGELFF. Complete variable domain (other parts from reference TRBV5-5 and TRBJ2-2): DAGVTQSPTHLIKTRGQQVTLRCSPISGHKSVSWYQQVLGQGPQFIFQYYEKEERGRGNFPDRFSARQFPNYSSELNVNALLLGDSALYLCASSSHDAGAFGELFFGEGSRLTVL.

The CDR3 DNA is TGCGCCAGCAGCCCACAGCCACTATTAAACAATGAGCAGTTCTTC. Its translation: CASSPQPLLNNEQFF. V is TRBV4-1 and J is TRBJ2-1, with D unclear. There are 15 residues in the CDR3. Germline V lookup: CDR1 MGHRA, CDR2 YSYEKL. V gave up 4 bases and J gave up 5 bases, with 15 bases separating them.

This clonotype has more than one count but fewer than ten. The chain joins TRBV14 to TRBJ2-1; TRBD2 aligns across 11 bases. The CDR3 sequence is 13 residues long. Germline V CDR1 and CDR2: SGHDN, FVKESK. After removal of 5 bases from V and 15 bases from J, the junction contained 9 bases not matched to a gene. In DNA form, the CDR3 reads TGTGCCAGCAGCATTAGCGGGAGGGGTGAGTCGTTCTTC. Its protein product is CASSISGRGESFF.

This clonotype was counted only a few times. The chain joins TRBV19 to TRBJ1-5; 8 nucleotides line up with TRBD1. The germline V gene encodes CDR1 LNHDA and CDR2 SQIVND (reference sequence). The J segment lost 1 base and the V segment lost 2 bases, leaving 7 bases of the junction unmatched. CDR3 length: 17 residues. CDR3 nucleotides: TGTGCCAGTAGTATAAGGACAGGGCCAGGGAGCAATCAGCCCCAGCATTTT. Its protein product is CASSIRTGPGSNQPQHF.

This clonotype was counted once. At one end, the junction sequence differs from germline, possibly due to a read error. The chain has TRBV20-1 and TRBJ2-1, with 14 positions matching TRBD2. The germline CDR1 and CDR2 sequences are DFQATT and SNEGSKA (reference sequence). The CDR3 has 15 residues. The CDR3 protein is CSARAGTSGSYEHFF. The CDR3 nucleotides are TGCAGTGCTAGAGCAGGGACTAGCGGGAGCTATGAGCATTTCTTC.

The chain employs TRBV29-1 and TRBJ1-2; no definite D call. This CDR3 comprises 11 residues. Germline values: CDR1 SQVTM, CDR2 ANQGSEA. Between the trimmed V and J ends, which lost 5 bases and 4 bases, there was a span of 8 bases. DNA of the CDR3: TGCAGCGTTTGGGAGGGCTATGGCTACACCTTC. Protein product: CSVWEGYGYTF.

The chain employs TRBV11-3 and TRBJ2-1; 7 nucleotides align to TRBD2. The junction had 8 bases not matched to a gene; V was cut back by 5 bases and J by 4 bases. The germline V gene has CDR1 SGHNT and CDR2 YENEEA. The CDR3 contains 15 residues. CDR3 DNA: TGTGCCAGCAGCGCCACTTGGGGAGGGTACAATGAGCAGTTCTTC. Translation gives CASSATWGGYNEQFF. Complete variable domain (other parts from reference TRBV11-3 and TRBJ2-1): EAGVVQSPRYKIIEKKQPVAFWCNPISGHNTLYWYLQNLGQGPELLIRYENEEAVDDSQLPKDRFSAERLKGVDSTLKIQPAELGDSAVYLCASSATWGGYNEQFFGPGTRLTVL.

The chain is built from TRBV2 and TRBJ2-7; 8 positions agree with TRBD1. V shed 6 bases, J shed 5 bases, and the junction held 6 bases outside the gene matches. This CDR3 has 13 amino acids. From germline, CDR1 is SNHLY and CDR2 FYNNEI. This CDR3 is CASRDRGVNEQYF. CDR3 bases: TGTGCCAGCAGAGACAGGGGCGTGAACGAGCAGTACTTC.

Only one count was recorded for this clonotype. The J gene is TRBJ1-1, the V gene TRBV7-6; D remains unclear. The CDR3 contains 17 residues. V was shortened by 1 base and J by 5 bases, with 20 bases between the two germline ends. Germline V gene sequence: CDR1 SGHVS, CDR2 FNYEAQ. This CDR3 is CASSLDRYEGRGTEAFF. CDR3 in DNA: TGTGCCAGCAGCTTAGATCGGTATGAAGGGCGAGGAACTGAAGCTTTCTTT.

This clonotype has more than one count but fewer than ten. This chain connects TRBV30 to TRBJ1-1; possible D gene TRBD1, 5 bases. The CDR3 has 14 residues. Germline V gene data show CDR1 as GTSNPN and CDR2 as SVGIG (reference sequence). Trimming stripped 5 bases from V and 1 base from J, with 14 bases between. CDR3: CAWARGLGNTEAFF. The CDR3 DNA is TGTGCCTGGGCCCGGGGCCTGGGGAACACTGAAGCTTTCTTT. The whole variable domain, filled in from reference TRBV30 and TRBJ1-1, reads SQTIHQWPATLVQPVGSPLSLECTVEGTSNPNLYWYRQAAGRGLQLLFYSVGIGQISSEVPQNLSASRPQDRQFILSSKKLLLSDSGFYLCAWARGLGNTEAFFGQGTRLTVV.

On this clonotype: A much larger clone lies a single base off, so this may be a read error. This chain links TRBV6-4 with TRBJ2-3; TRBD1 agrees at 10 bases. Germline trimming cut 6 bases from V and 4 bases from J; bases unmatched to any gene: 4. Germline V CDR1 and CDR2: MRHNA, SNTAGT. The CDR3 sequence is 14 residues long. The CDR3 DNA reads as TGTGCCAGCAGCCCAGGACAGGGGGCAGATACGCAGTATTTT. It is translated as CASSPGQGADTQYF.

This clonotype came up many times. The rearrangement links TRBV12-3 or TRBV12-4 to TRBJ2-1; 11 bases fit TRBD2. Trimming took 3 bases from V and 14 from J; bases not matched to a gene: 0. This CDR3 comprises 11 residues. The CDR3, as DNA: TGTGCCAGCAGTTTTAGCGGGAGGGAGTTCTTC. Translated, it gives CASSFSGREFF.

The J gene is TRBJ2-3, the V gene TRBV2, with 10 positions matching TRBD2. V lost 2 bases and J lost 2; bases outside the gene matches: 13. The CDR3 runs to 19 residues. Looked up from germline, CDR1 is SNHLY and CDR2 is FYNNEI. The CDR3 loop is CASSEPLGASGGFTDTQYF. The CDR3 region has the DNA TGTGCCAGCAGTGAACCGTTAGGGGCTAGCGGGGGATTCACAGATACGCAGTATTTT.

Ten or more counts support this clonotype. This chain connects TRBV4-1 to TRBJ2-1; 10 bases agree with TRBD1. V was clipped by 1 base and J by 4 bases; unmatched bases: 1. Germline CDR1 and CDR2: MGHRA and YSYEKL. This CDR3 is built from 15 residues. CDR3 region: CASSQGQGAYNEQFF. The CDR3 DNA follows: TGCGCCAGCAGCCAAGGACAGGGGGCTTACAATGAGCAGTTCTTC.

This sequence joins TRBV20-1 and TRBJ2-5, with 10 bases fitting TRBD2. The V gene's germline CDR1 is DFQATT and CDR2 SNEGSKA (reference sequence). Germline trimming cut 6 bases from V and 1 base from J; bases unmatched to any gene: 8. The CDR3 runs to 15 residues. This chain's CDR3 is CSATVTSGAQETQYF. CDR3 DNA sequence: TGCAGTGCAACCGTTACTAGCGGGGCCCAAGAGACCCAGTACTTC.

This clonotype was recorded many times. This chain joins TRBV12-3 or TRBV12-4 and TRBJ1-5; 7 bases match TRBD1. The CDR3 contains 14 residues. Losses at the gene ends were 6 bases for V and 4 bases for J; bases not matched to a gene: 6. This CDR3 reads CASRSGQTNQPQHF. The CDR3, as DNA: TGTGCCAGCAGATCGGGACAGACGAATCAGCCCCAGCATTTT.

J is TRBJ2-1 and V is TRBV12-5; 12 positions agree with TRBD2. The CDR3 has 19 residues. Germline V lookup: CDR1 LGHNT, CDR2 FRNRAP. Trimming at V came to 2 bases and at J to 6 bases, leaving 14 bases not matched to a gene. The CDR3, as DNA: TGTGCTAGTGGTTTGCCGACTAGCGGGAGTGGAGGTCGAGGCAATGAGCAGTTCTTC. Translated: CASGLPTSGSGGRGNEQFF.

The table lists this clonotype with a few counts. The V call is TRBV13, the J call TRBJ1-6; 7 bases are shared with TRBD1. This CDR3 spans 12 amino acids. V was pared by 4 bases and J by 13 bases, with 4 bases of the junction left unmatched. CDR1 is PRHDT and CDR2 is FYEKMQ in the germline V gene (reference sequence). CDR3 in amino acids: CASSSDRTPLHF. CDR3 DNA: TGTGCCAGCAGCTCGGACAGGACCCCCCTCCACTTT.

This clonotype turned up a few times. The V and J genes are TRBV4-1 and TRBJ2-1, with 8 bases fitting TRBD2. The CDR3 spans 15 residues. The germline CDR1 and CDR2 sequences are MGHRA and YSYEKL. J gave up 4 bases and V 5 bases, and 7 bases lay outside the gene matches. The CDR3 DNA follows: TGCGCCAGCAGCTTTGCGGGGGGCGAATACAATGAGCAGTTCTTC. Protein product: CASSFAGGEYNEQFF.

The CDR3 reads CASSVGGGYGELFF. In DNA form, the CDR3 reads TGTGCCAGCAGCGTAGGCGGGGGGTACGGGGAGCTGTTTTTT. The chain recombines TRBV9 with TRBJ2-2, with TRBD2 matching over 8 bases. The CDR3 loop spans 14 amino acids. Germline values: CDR1 SGDLS, CDR2 YYNGEE. The V and J ends lost 0 bases and 7 bases, in that order; junction bases with no gene match: 2.

The chain is built from TRBV29-1 and TRBJ2-2, with 7 positions matching TRBD1. Losses at the gene ends were 1 base for V and 4 bases for J; bases not matched to a gene: 3. CDR3 length equals 14 residues. Germline V gene lookup returns CDR1 SQVTM and CDR2 ANQGSEA. In DNA, the CDR3 is TGCAGCGTTGAAGGACAGGGAGCCACCGGGGAGCTGTTTTTT. Protein: CSVEGQGATGELFF.

There are a few counts of this clonotype. The J gene is TRBJ1-2, the V gene TRBV12-3 or TRBV12-4; a weak D match, TRBD1 (5 bases). V was shortened by 2 bases and J by 5 bases, with 12 bases between the two germline ends. The CDR3 loop spans 14 amino acids. The CDR3 is CASSLSRDLYGYTF. The DNA of the CDR3 is TGTGCCAGCAGTTTATCCAGGGACCTTTATGGCTACACCTTC.